Listed below are T cell receptor beta chains from one sample, sequenced in a study of neoadjuvant anti-PD-1 for oral cavity cancer. Sequenced by immunoSEQ multiplex PCR; TCRdb stores in-frame clones only, minus some. The sample records fewer than 35,000 clones, 87% being singletons. The source was PBMCs, collected before nivolumab (anti-PD-1) treatment. Receptors originate from a person aged 40 to 85 with oral cavity squamous cell carcinoma. The CDR3 runs from the conserved cysteine through the conserved F or W. A D gene is named only where the DNA matches it firmly. Rows may omit the clone size; those that give it use once, few, many or a size class.

cdr3_length,d_call,v_call,clone_size,j_call,cdr3_aa,cdr3_nt
15,TRBD2,TRBV5-5,.,TRBJ2-7,CASSDGVAGAYEQYF,TGTGCCAGCAGCGACGGGGTAGCGGGGGCCTACGAGCAGTACTTC
13,.,TRBV7-9,once,TRBJ1-2,CASSLSEGYGYTF,TGTGCCAGCAGCTTAAGTGAGGGCTATGGCTACACCTTC
13,.,TRBV7-2,.,TRBJ1-1,CASSPSWGTEAFF,TGTGCCAGCAGCCCCAGTTGGGGCACTGAAGCTTTCTTT
13,.,TRBV11-3,.,TRBJ2-3,CASSHRGTDTQYF,TGTGCCAGCAGCCACAGGGGCACAGATACGCAGTATTTT
13,.,TRBV10-2,.,TRBJ1-1,CASSAGRNTEAFF,TGCGCCAGCAGTGCGGGCAGGAACACTGAAGCTTTCTTT
15,TRBD1,TRBV28,.,TRBJ1-2,CASSLLQGVNYGYTF,TGTGCCAGCAGTTTACTGCAGGGGGTAAACTATGGCTACACCTTC
16,.,TRBV4-3,.,TRBJ2-1,CASSSNRDQNYNEQFF,TGCGCCAGCAGCTCAAACCGGGACCAAAACTACAATGAGCAGTTCTTC
15,TRBD1,TRBV5-1,.,TRBJ2-7,CASSVTGGDGYEQYF,TGCGCCAGCAGCGTAACAGGGGGCGATGGGTACGAGCAGTACTTC
15,TRBD1,TRBV7-9,.,TRBJ2-5,CASSSRQGRQETQYF,TGTGCCAGCAGCTCTCGACAGGGCCGACAAGAGACCCAGTACTTC
13,TRBD1,TRBV29-1,.,TRBJ2-7,CSVEGQGAYEQYF,TGCAGCGTTGAGGGACAGGGGGCCTACGAGCAGTACTTC
12,.,TRBV5-6,.,TRBJ2-7,CASSRDGYEQYF,TGTGCCAGCAGCCGGGACGGGTACGAGCAGTACTTC
14,.,TRBV14,.,TRBJ2-7,CASSPWQADYEQYF,TGTGCCAGCAGCCCATGGCAGGCCGACTACGAGCAGTACTTC
13,.,TRBV6-5,once,TRBJ2-1,CASSYGLRYGQFF,TGTGCCAGCAGTTACGGGCTCCGGTACGGACAGTTCTTC
14,.,TRBV5-4,once,TRBJ2-5,CASSFSPGAETQYF,TGTGCCAGCAGCTTTTCGCCGGGAGCAGAGACCCAGTACTTC
13,TRBD2,TRBV6-1,.,TRBJ2-3,CASSVAGVDTQYF,TGTGCCAGCAGTGTAGCGGGGGTTGATACGCAGTATTTT
15,.,TRBV9,.,TRBJ2-5,CASSVGASNKETQYF,TGTGCCAGCAGCGTAGGGGCTAGCAATAAAGAGACCCAGTACTTC
16,.,TRBV7-2,.,TRBJ1-4,CASSPDAGLANEKLFF,TGTGCCAGCAGCCCCGACGCGGGGTTGGCTAATGAAAAACTGTTTTTT
15,.,TRBV9,.,TRBJ2-2,CASSVEDTDTGELFF,TGTGCCAGCAGCGTAGAGGACACAGACACCGGGGAGCTGTTTTTT
16,TRBD1,TRBV11-1,.,TRBJ2-5,CASSLLPGQLQETQYF,TGTGCCAGCAGCTTACTTCCGGGACAGCTCCAAGAGACCCAGTACTTC